A single sample is the source of the 18 T cell receptor beta chains below, sequenced in a study of cytomegalovirus exposure and HLA in healthy donors (dated by TCRdb to 2017 to 2019). The library was prepared using the immunoSEQ multiplex PCR assay. A mixture of 60 forward primers for TCR Vbeta segments and 13 reverse primers for TCR Jbeta segments was used in the multiplex PCR. This is the immuneACCESS table as TCRdb keeps it, with only in-frame sequences that have V and J called. A part of the clones is gone; compared with another copy, unresolved V genes explain less than half, and the rest is unexplained. The sample includes 100,000 to 150,000 clones, with roughly 75% observed a single time. The ten biggest clones cover under 3.5% of the sample. Sequenced input: PBMCs. These receptors were obtained from a woman aged 45-65 years in good health and CMV-seronegative.

The chain couples TRBV5-6 to TRBJ1-2; tentative D call: TRBD1 (5 bases). Trimming removed 0 bases at V and 3 bases at J, with 15 bases between. Germline V CDR1 and CDR2: SGHDT, YYEEEE. The CDR3 covers 16 residues. This chain's CDR3 is CASSLEGAGVYYGYTF. The CDR3 DNA reads as TGTGCCAGCAGCTTGGAAGGGGCAGGAGTTTACTATGGCTACACCTTC.

This rearrangement joins TRBV28 to TRBJ1-4; possibly TRBD1 for D (5 bases). Germline loops: CDR1 MDHEN, CDR2 SYDVKM. This CDR3 has 15 residues. The V and J ends lost 5 bases and 5 bases respectively, with 15 bases between them. This CDR3 is CASSPPGRGNEKLFF. CDR3 DNA sequence: TGTGCCAGCAGTCCGCCGGGACGGGGGAATGAAAAACTGTTTTTT.

The genes are TRBV11-2 and TRBJ2-4, with D uncertain. The CDR3 consists of 15 residues. Germline loops: CDR1 SGHAT, CDR2 FQNNGV. V dropped 4 bases and J dropped 0 bases, with 10 bases sitting between them. CDR3 amino acids: CASSSQAVAKNIQYF. CDR3 DNA sequence: TGTGCCAGCAGCTCCCAGGCTGTAGCCAAAAACATTCAGTACTTC.

The chain uses TRBV30 and TRBJ2-5; D gene unclear. This CDR3 comprises 13 residues. Germline CDR1 is GTSNPN and CDR2 is SVGIG (reference sequence). Trimming took off 3 bases at V and 4 bases at J, with 12 bases between the two ends. As DNA, the CDR3 is TGTGCCTGGAGGCGAGAGGTTCGAGAGACCCAGTACTTC. Translated: CAWRREVRETQYF.

The chain carries TRBV6-5 and TRBJ1-1, with D hard to call. Germline V gene sequence: CDR1 MNHEY, CDR2 SVGAGI. The CDR3 sequence is 13 residues long. Deletions cut 3 bases from V and 0 bases from J, with 5 bases between. The CDR3 protein is CASSYTLNTEAFF. Here the CDR3 DNA reads TGTGCCAGCAGTTATACACTGAACACTGAAGCTTTCTTT.

The CDR3 protein is CSVSPASGETQYF. The CDR3 DNA reads as TGCAGCGTCTCTCCCGCTAGCGGAGAGACCCAGTACTTC. This chain joins TRBV29-1 and TRBJ2-5; TRBD2 matches at 7 bases. CDR1 and CDR2 from the germline V gene are SQVTM and ANQGSEA. V shed 6 bases, J shed 4 bases, and the junction held 8 bases outside the gene matches. This CDR3 comprises 13 residues.

CDR3 amino acids: CASSVSGEWAGELFF. Here the CDR3 DNA reads TGTGCCAGCAGCGTAAGCGGAGAATGGGCTGGGGAGCTGTTTTTT. The rearrangement links TRBV9 to TRBJ2-2; D is perhaps TRBD2 (5 bases). Germline V gene lookup returns CDR1 SGDLS and CDR2 YYNGEE. This CDR3 comprises 15 residues. V lost 1 base to trimming and J lost 8 bases, with 15 bases between them.

The chain combines TRBV5-8 with TRBJ2-7, with 9 nucleotides matching TRBD2. V lost 2 bases and J lost 3; bases outside the gene matches: 6. The germline gives CDR1 SGHTS, CDR2 YDEGEE. This CDR3 region has 15 residues. As DNA, the CDR3 is TGTGCCAGCAGCTTTGGGCTAGCGGGAATCTACGAGCAGTACTTC. It yields the protein CASSFGLAGIYEQYF.

The chain has TRBV18 and TRBJ2-7, with 12 bases aligning to TRBD2. In germline, CDR1 is KGHSH, CDR2 LQKENI. The CDR3 sequence is 16 residues long. J gave up 4 bases and V 3 bases, and 7 bases lay outside the gene matches. CDR3 loop: CASSPPGGTSGYEQYF. The DNA for the CDR3 is TGTGCCAGCTCACCCCCGGGGGGGACTAGCGGGTACGAGCAGTACTTC.

The chain couples TRBV30 to TRBJ2-3; 9 bases match TRBD2. V gave up 3 bases and J gave up 1 base; unmatched junction bases: 5. The germline gives CDR1 GTSNPN, CDR2 SVGIG (reference sequence). The CDR3 runs 15 residues. The CDR3 DNA is TGTGCCTGGAGCGTTAGGACTAGCGGCACAGATACGCAGTATTTT. Translated: CAWSVRTSGTDTQYF.

This clone was detected a few times. The chain uses TRBV18 and TRBJ2-7; 13 nucleotides agree with TRBD2. This CDR3 is 15 amino acids long. The V gene end was trimmed by 2 bases and the J gene end by 4 bases; junction bases not matched to a gene: 2. Germline V lookup: CDR1 KGHSH, CDR2 LQKENI. In nucleotides, the CDR3 is TGTGCCAGCTCACCAAGGACTAGCGGGAGTTACGAGCAGTACTTC. Its protein is CASSPRTSGSYEQYF.

The rearrangement uses TRBV28 and TRBJ2-5, with a tentative D call TRBD1 (5 bases). CDR1 and CDR2 from the germline V gene are MDHEN and SYDVKM. The V and J ends lost 6 bases and 3 bases respectively, with 23 bases between them. The CDR3 runs to 17 residues. This chain's CDR3 is CASSESSGLAGKETQYF. The CDR3 nucleotides read TGTGCCAGCAGCGAATCCTCAGGCCTGGCAGGGAAAGAGACCCAGTACTTC.

This clone has only one observation. The chain combines TRBV10-3 with TRBJ1-2; 8 bases line up with TRBD1. Germline assignment: CDR1 ENHRY and CDR2 SYGVKD. V shed 8 bases, J shed 6 bases, and the junction held 11 bases outside the gene matches. There are 14 residues in the CDR3. The CDR3 sequence: CAIAGLQGAHGYTF. CDR3 nucleotide sequence: TGTGCCATCGCCGGCTTGCAGGGGGCGCATGGCTACACCTTC.

V gene TRBV6-5 combines with J gene TRBJ1-1; D perhaps matches TRBD1 (5 bases). This CDR3 has 16 residues. Trimming took 3 bases from V and 3 from J, leaving 17 bases between them. From germline, CDR1 is MNHEY and CDR2 SVGAGI. CDR3: CASSYLLAGEDTEAFF. The CDR3 region has the DNA TGTGCCAGCAGTTATTTATTAGCGGGGGAGGACACTGAAGCTTTCTTT.

The CDR3 reads CATKPSTNEKLFF. The DNA of the CDR3 is TGTGCCACCAAGCCTTCAACTAATGAAAAACTGTTTTTT. The rearrangement uses TRBV6-5 and TRBJ1-4; D is unclear. V lost 10 bases and J 0 bases, leaving 9 bases between the germline ends. The germline V gene has CDR1 MNHEY and CDR2 SVGAGI. This CDR3 comprises 13 residues.

This chain connects TRBV4-3 to TRBJ2-1; 7 nucleotides match TRBD2. The CDR3 sequence is 22 residues long. Trimming at V came to 4 bases and at J to 7 bases, leaving 31 bases not matched to a gene. The germline V gene encodes CDR1 LGHNA and CDR2 YSLEER. The CDR3 DNA reads TGCGCCAGCAGCCTCAGAAGTGGGGGAGGGCCTCGTTGGACCGTAATCTTGAATGAGCAGTTCTTC. Its protein product is CASSLRSGGGPRWTVILNEQFF.

CDR3 in amino acids: CASNDRKSTDTQYF. CDR3 nucleotides: TGCGCCAGCAATGACAGGAAAAGCACAGATACGCAGTATTTT. The rearrangement uses TRBV5-1 and TRBJ2-3, with a tentative D call TRBD1 (6 bases). V lost 6 bases, J lost 0 bases, and 11 bases lay in between. This CDR3 spans 14 amino acids. Germline V CDR1 and CDR2: SGHRS, YFSETQ.

Only a few counts were recorded for this clone. V is TRBV4-2 and J is TRBJ2-2, with 8 bases that match TRBD2. V was pared by 0 bases and J by 7 bases, with 7 bases of the junction left unmatched. Germline V lookup: CDR1 LGHNA, CDR2 YNFKEQ. This CDR3 region has 16 residues. Written as DNA, the CDR3 is TGTGCCAGCAGCCAAGATACGGGAGGGCCCGACGGGGAGCTGTTTTTT. It yields the protein CASSQDTGGPDGELFF.